This T cell receptor beta chain stems from a study of blood T cell repertoires in COVID-19. Turning to the study itself: COVID-19 samples, acute and convalescent, were from the United States, Italy and Spain. T cells, B-cell-depleted T cells, or PBMCs provided the cDNA or gDNA that served as material.

Per the original data handling: Cell counts per sample came from amplifying reference gene primers. Method: immunoSEQ multiplex PCR; TCRdb's copy keeps in-frame clones and lacks some. The D gene and trimming were derived from the DNA, and the V and J assignments and clone size from that table. This table holds approximately 3,000 clones, 85% to 90% found once. CDR1 and CDR2 (germline): MNHEY, SVGAGI. The CDR3 loop spans 14 amino acids. The V gene end was trimmed by 8 bases and the J gene end by 9 bases; junction bases not matched to a gene: 7. The rearrangement joins TRBV6-5 to TRBJ2-1; 13 bases line up with TRBD2. The sample was peripheral blood. The clonotype originates from a human donor with active COVID-19. The donor label of this sample is uncertain. In DNA form, the CDR3 reads TGTGCCAGCGGAAGGACTAGCGGGAGAGGTGAGCAGTTCTTC. Encoded protein: CASGRTSGRGEQFF.